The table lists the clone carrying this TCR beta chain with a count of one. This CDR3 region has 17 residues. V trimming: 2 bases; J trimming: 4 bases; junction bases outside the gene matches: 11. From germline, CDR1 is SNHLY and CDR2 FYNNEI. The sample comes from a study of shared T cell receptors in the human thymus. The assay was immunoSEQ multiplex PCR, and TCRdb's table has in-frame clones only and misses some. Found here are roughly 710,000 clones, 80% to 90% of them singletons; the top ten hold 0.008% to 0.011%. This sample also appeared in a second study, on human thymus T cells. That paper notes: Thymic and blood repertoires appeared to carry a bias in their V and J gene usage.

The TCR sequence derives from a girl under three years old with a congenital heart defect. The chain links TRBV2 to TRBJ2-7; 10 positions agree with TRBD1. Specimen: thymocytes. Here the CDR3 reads CASSELRGGQGRYEQYF. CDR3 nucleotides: TGTGCCAGCAGTGAACTAAGGGGGGGACAGGGGCGGTACGAGCAGTACTTC.